A single sample gave rise to the 17 T cell receptor beta chains below, sequenced in a study of T-cell memory formation after mild COVID-19. TCRdb fed the 5' RACE reads into MiXCR, producing one record per CDR3 protein. The sample consists of roughly 340,000 distinct CDR3 sequences, around a sixth of them appearing once. The specimen sequenced was PBMCs or a T cell subset sorted from them (not recorded which). The receptors shown here come from a man between 18 and 35 years old who had mild COVID-19 (a few samples of this study predate the infection). Cell type and time point are not known.

This clonotype turned up a few times. V and J are TRBV7-2 and TRBJ2-1; 9 positions match TRBD1. The CDR3 is made up of 17 amino acids. From germline, CDR1 is SGHTA and CDR2 FQGNSA. Trimming took 1 base from V and 2 from J; bases not matched to a gene: 6. CDR3 residues: CASSLGTGARTYNEQFF. In DNA, the CDR3 is TGTGCCAGCAGCTTAGGGACAGGGGCGAGAACCTACAATGAGCAGTTCTTC. Based on the CDR3 plus reference TRBV7-2 and TRBJ2-1, the full variable domain is GAGVSQSPSNKVTEKGKDVELRCDPISGHTALYWYRQSLGQGLEFLIYFQGNSAPDKSGLPSDRFSAERTGGSVSTLTIQRTQQEDSAVYLCASSLGTGARTYNEQFFGPGTRLTVL.

This clonotype was seen ten or more times. The CDR3 protein is CASSLDRGFNEQYF. DNA for the CDR3: TGCGCCAGCAGCTTGGATCGCGGGTTCAACGAGCAGTACTTC. The chain employs TRBV5-1 and TRBJ2-7; maybe TRBD2 (5 bases). Germline-derived CDR1 and CDR2 are SGHRS and YFSETQ. The CDR3 totals 14 residues. V was pared by 0 bases and J by 5 bases, with 12 bases between.

This clonotype was observed at least ten times. This chain links TRBV27 with TRBJ2-7; 10 bases align to TRBD2. The CDR3 runs to 15 residues. V lost 4 bases, J lost 7 bases, and 10 bases stayed unmatched. Germline CDR1 is MNHEY and CDR2 is SMNVEV (reference sequence). The CDR3 nucleotides read TGTGCCAGCAGTTCCACGGGACTAGCGCTCTGGGAGCAGTACGTC. This codes for CASSSTGLALWEQYV.

A few counts support this clonotype. The J gene is TRBJ1-1, the V gene TRBV18; D unclear. Trimming cost V 2 bases and J 0 bases, with 10 bases left between them. This CDR3 spans 15 amino acids. Germline loops: CDR1 KGHSH, CDR2 LQKENI. The CDR3, as DNA: TGTGCCAGCTCACCAGACACGGAGATGAACACTGAAGCTTTCTTT. Translated: CASSPDTEMNTEAFF.

This clonotype was seen repeatedly, ten times or more. The chain carries TRBV7-2 and TRBJ1-2, with D tentatively TRBD1 (5 bases). CDR1 is SGHTA and CDR2 is FQGNSA in the germline V gene. CDR3 length: 14 amino acids. V dropped 5 bases and J dropped 10 bases, with 20 bases sitting between them. In DNA, the CDR3 is TGTGCCAGCAGCCCCCCGGTAGGGGCGTTCGTCTACACCTTC. Its translation is CASSPPVGAFVYTF.

The V call is TRBV15, the J call TRBJ1-5, with a weak D call TRBD1 (6 bases). This CDR3 contains 12 residues. V gave up 8 bases and J gave up 7 bases, with 12 bases separating them. Germline CDR1 reads LNHNV; CDR2 reads YYDKDF (reference sequence). The CDR3 protein is CATGGGGQPQHF. The DNA of the CDR3 is TGTGCCACCGGGGGGGGCGGCCAGCCCCAGCATTTT.

The chain joins TRBV6-5 to TRBJ1-2; D gene ambiguous. This CDR3 region has 14 residues. Trimming cost V 0 bases and J 9 bases, with 14 bases left between them. Germline V gives CDR1 MNHEY, CDR2 SVGAGI. This CDR3 is CASSYSRHPLRYTF. DNA of the CDR3: TGTGCCAGCAGTTACTCTCGGCACCCCCTGCGCTACACCTTC.

This clonotype was seen only a few times. The J gene is TRBJ2-7, the V gene TRBV4-1; TRBD2 might be the D (5 bases). Germline CDR1 is MGHRA and CDR2 is YSYEKL. V lost 0 bases and J 0 bases, leaving 6 bases between the germline ends. The CDR3 covers 14 residues. This chain's CDR3 is CASSQDEGSYEQYV. The DNA for the CDR3 is TGCGCCAGCAGCCAAGATGAGGGCTCCTACGAGCAGTACGTC.

This clonotype showed up many times. The V call is TRBV5-6, the J call TRBJ1-1, with 9 bases aligning to TRBD1. The CDR3 is 14 amino acids. The germline V gene encodes CDR1 SGHDT and CDR2 YYEEEE. The J segment lost 5 bases and the V segment lost 3 bases, leaving 5 bases of the junction unmatched. CDR3 sequence reads: CASSWGQGWTEAFF. CDR3 bases: TGTGCCAGCAGCTGGGGACAGGGTTGGACTGAAGCTTTCTTT.

This clonotype was counted many times. The CDR3 DNA reads TGTGCCAGCAGCTTTTCGCGGTCCAATCAGCCCCAGCATTTT. This gives the protein CASSFSRSNQPQHF. V usage is TRBV7-2 and J usage is TRBJ1-5; no clear D. Per germline, CDR1 SGHTA and CDR2 FQGNSA. The CDR3 has 14 amino acids. V was shortened by 3 bases and J by 3 bases, with 9 bases between the two germline ends. Looking up the rest from reference TRBV7-2 and TRBJ1-5 gives the full variable domain: GAGVSQSPSNKVTEKGKDVELRCDPISGHTALYWYRQSLGQGLEFLIYFQGNSAPDKSGLPSDRFSAERTGGSVSTLTIQRTQQEDSAVYLCASSFSRSNQPQHFGDGTRLSIL.

A few counts support this clonotype. The rearrangement uses TRBV6-2 or TRBV6-3 and TRBJ2-1; D is ambiguous. The CDR3 sequence is 11 residues long. Germline values: CDR1 MNHEY, CDR2 SVGEGT. Trimming took off 8 bases at V and 3 bases at J, with 5 bases between the two ends. CDR3 protein: CASRLYNEQFF. CDR3 DNA sequence: TGTGCCAGCCGGCTCTACAATGAGCAGTTCTTC.

The chain joins TRBV6-2 or TRBV6-3 to TRBJ2-7; 11 bases match TRBD1. Looked up from germline, CDR1 is MNHEY and CDR2 is SVGEGT. CDR3 length equals 16 residues. The ends lost 4 bases at V and 2 bases at J; junction bases unmatched: 7. The DNA for the CDR3 is TGTGCCAGCAGTTCCTACGGGACAGGGGGTACCTACGAGCAGTACTTC. Translating gives CASSSYGTGGTYEQYF.

The J gene is TRBJ1-1, the V gene TRBV19; D is uncertain. The CDR3 runs to 13 residues. Deletions cut 4 bases from V and 2 bases from J, with 8 bases between. Germline V gene sequence: CDR1 LNHDA, CDR2 SQIVND (reference sequence). CDR3 in amino acids: CASSTGYNTEAFF. CDR3 DNA sequence: TGTGCCAGTAGTACGGGATATAACACTGAAGCTTTCTTT.

This clonotype has more than one count but fewer than ten. The chain joins TRBV19 to TRBJ1-2, with no clear D. Looked up from germline, CDR1 is LNHDA and CDR2 is SQIVND (reference sequence). Trimming stripped 7 bases from V and 6 bases from J, with 6 bases between. This CDR3 contains 10 residues. CDR3 sequence: CASKGNGYTF. CDR3 DNA sequence: TGTGCCAGTAAGGGAAATGGCTACACCTTC.

The sample holds many counts of this clonotype. The chain recombines TRBV7-2 with TRBJ1-3; no reliable D call. The CDR3 spans 15 residues. Germline V gene data show CDR1 as SGHTA and CDR2 as FQGNSA. Trimming shortened V by 1 base and J by 2 bases, and 9 bases separated the two germline ends. Written as DNA, the CDR3 is TGTGCCAGCAGCTTAGGGCCCCTGCCTGGAAACACCATATATTTT. This translates into CASSLGPLPGNTIYF. The full variable domain, in which reference TRBV7-2 and TRBJ1-3 provide the parts outside the CDR3, is GAGVSQSPSNKVTEKGKDVELRCDPISGHTALYWYRQSLGQGLEFLIYFQGNSAPDKSGLPSDRFSAERTGGSVSTLTIQRTQQEDSAVYLCASSLGPLPGNTIYFGEGSWLTVV.

V and J are TRBV16 and TRBJ2-5; D is unclear. CDR3 size: 13 residues. Germline V gene lookup returns CDR1 KGHSY and CDR2 FQNENV. Trimming cost V 4 bases and J 2 bases, with 8 bases left between them. The CDR3 sequence: CASSRGIQETQYF. As DNA, the CDR3 is TGTGCCAGCAGCCGGGGAATTCAAGAGACCCAGTACTTC.

This clonotype was seen more than once but under ten times. The chain couples TRBV20-1 to TRBJ1-6; TRBD1 is a possible D gene (6 bases). V shed 1 base and J shed 6 bases, with 13 bases lying between them. The length of the CDR3 is 15 residues. Germline CDR1 reads DFQATT; CDR2 reads SNEGSKA (reference sequence). CDR3 loop: CSARVRQAGNSPLHF. The CDR3 region has the DNA TGCAGTGCTAGAGTCCGACAGGCTGGTAATTCACCCCTCCACTTT.